The T cell receptor beta chain described here comes from a study of Graves' ophthalmopathy and Graves' hyperthyroidism (dated by TCRdb to 2017 to 2018). Concerning the study at large: Peripheral blood samples were taken at the time of initial diagnosis, before any treatment was given. The study used signatures of the TCR beta repertoire to tell Graves' ophthalmopathy apart from Graves' hyperthyroidism and to predict which patients would progress to ophthalmopathy. In total, over 130 blood samples were TCR-sequenced: fewer than 50 ophthalmopathy, approximately 75 hyperthyroidism and roughly 17 hyperthyroidism-to-ophthalmopathy patients. To explore V-J signatures that distinguish ophthalmopathy from hyperthyroidism, a discovery set of 100 patients was enrolled, made up of under 50 with ophthalmopathy and 55 to 65 with stable hyperthyroidism. The independent validation cohort included about 20 hyperthyroidism patients plus 17 patients who later progressed from hyperthyroidism to ophthalmopathy. T-cell repertoires of thyroid tissue and blood were compared in 5 or 6 hyperthyroidism patients. Following sampling, methimazole starting at 30 mg daily was administered to hyperthyroidism patients, and high-dose intravenous methylprednisolone was administered to ophthalmopathy patients. General conclusions and limits of the study: In validation, the model predicted ophthalmopathy progression with 55% to 71% sensitivity and about 73% specificity; 12 predicted patients were CT-confirmed with GO in a median of approximately six months. Most expanded thyroid clonotypes with frequency above 0.001 were also detected in blood, suggesting blood repertoires may reflect the thyroid immune response. No statistical method was used to predetermine the sample size, and group allocation was not hidden from the investigators. In cross-validation, the 13-signature model distinguished ophthalmopathy from stable hyperthyroidism with 85% to 90% sensitivity and about 81% specificity, and in the test set the corresponding values were approximately 79% and 70%.

As regards this clonotype: Its antigen remains undetermined. There are no base qualities to consult, and no much larger clone falls within one base.

TCR beta CDR3 regions were amplified from RNA transcripts for repertoire sequencing. A first-round RT-PCR used HTBI primers with the Qiagen OneStep RT-PCR kit, followed by a second-round multiplex PCR, size selection and purification. Libraries were sequenced on an Illumina HiSeq2000 using paired-end 100 bp reads. For the original study's pipeline: SOAPnuke was used to process the reads, removing any read that contained adapters or uncalled bases, had a mean Phred below 15, or lacked an exact match to the constant primer or identifier. High-quality paired reads were merged with COPE v1.2.5. Unique nucleotide sequences were defined as clonotypes and aligned to IMGT TRB V, D and J references using MiTCR v1.1. The analysis was limited to V-J combinations with a frequency above 0.0001, which together covered approximately 99% of repertoires. A TCR clonal expansion and chaos score per V-J combination was defined as the ratio of F50 clonal expansion to chaos observed in the TCRdist matrix. Welch's t-statistics and random forest were used to narrow the features down to 13 V-J combinations, which were then fed into a naive Bayes classifier. Thyroid-blood repertoire similarity was quantified with the Morisita-Horn index. TCRdb reprocessed the public reads (quality trimming at Q25 with fastp, clone calling with MiXCR) and kept in-frame beta chains. Rows matching on CDR3 protein sequence are summarized as one entry with the most common DNA and genes. In this record, the V and J calls reflect TCRdb's handling and not the investigators' own analysis. The sample table shows 650,000 to 900,000 distinct CDR3 sequences, and 35% to 50% are seen once. Of the sample, roughly 46% falls within the top ten clones.

The ophthalmopathy patients had moderately to severely active disease, with a Clinical Activity Score of 3 or higher, a NOSPECS grade of 4 or higher, and a disease duration of less than 3 months. Patients with other autoimmune diseases, uncontrolled infections, pregnancy or lactation were excluded. Clinical symptoms, serum thyroxine, TRAb, thyroid ultrasound and orbital computed tomography formed the basis of the diagnosis. PBMCs were isolated from approximately 10 ml of fresh peripheral blood by Ficoll-Paque density gradient centrifugation. Total RNA was extracted with Trizol reagent and quality-checked on an Agilent 2100 Bioanalyzer. Trimming takes 7 bases from V and 6 bases from J, and the germline ends sit 15 bases apart. The germline V gene gives CDR1 as SNHLY and CDR2 as FYNNEI. The CDR3 covers 13 residues, taking in both the cysteine and the phenylalanine. The retained sequence is limited to the CDR3, 39 bases, with the frame set at the first base.

The sample comprised peripheral blood. The rearrangement combines TRBV2 with TRBJ1-1; the D gene assignment is ambiguous. The source of this sequence is an adult man with Graves' ophthalmopathy. The sequence in DNA is TGTGCCAGCAAGGTTACGGCGGAGTCTGAAGCTTTCTTT. Its translation reads: CASKVTAESEAFF.